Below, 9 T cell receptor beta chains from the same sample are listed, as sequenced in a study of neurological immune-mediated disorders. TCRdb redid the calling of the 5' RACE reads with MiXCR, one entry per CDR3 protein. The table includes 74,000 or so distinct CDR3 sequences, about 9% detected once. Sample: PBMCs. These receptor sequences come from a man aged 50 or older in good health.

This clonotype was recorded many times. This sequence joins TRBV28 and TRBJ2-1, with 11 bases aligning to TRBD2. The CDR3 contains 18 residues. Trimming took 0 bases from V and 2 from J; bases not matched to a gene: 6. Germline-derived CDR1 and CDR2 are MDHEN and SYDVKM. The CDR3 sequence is CASSLWSVTSGTYNEQFF. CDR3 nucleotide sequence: TGTGCCAGCAGTTTATGGAGCGTGACTAGCGGGACCTACAATGAGCAGTTCTTC.

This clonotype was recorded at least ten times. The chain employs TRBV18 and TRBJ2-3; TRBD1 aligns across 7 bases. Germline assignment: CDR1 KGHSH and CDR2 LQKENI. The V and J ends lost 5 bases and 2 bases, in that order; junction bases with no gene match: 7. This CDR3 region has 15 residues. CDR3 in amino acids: CASSSYRGNTDTQYF. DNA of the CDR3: TGTGCCAGCTCATCATACAGGGGCAACACAGATACGCAGTATTTT.

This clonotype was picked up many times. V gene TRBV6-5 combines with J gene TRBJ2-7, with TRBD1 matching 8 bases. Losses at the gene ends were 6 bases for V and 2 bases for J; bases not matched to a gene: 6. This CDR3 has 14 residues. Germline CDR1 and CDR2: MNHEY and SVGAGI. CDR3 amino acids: CASRTGGRAYEQYF. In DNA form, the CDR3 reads TGTGCCAGCAGAACAGGGGGGCGCGCCTACGAGCAGTACTTC.

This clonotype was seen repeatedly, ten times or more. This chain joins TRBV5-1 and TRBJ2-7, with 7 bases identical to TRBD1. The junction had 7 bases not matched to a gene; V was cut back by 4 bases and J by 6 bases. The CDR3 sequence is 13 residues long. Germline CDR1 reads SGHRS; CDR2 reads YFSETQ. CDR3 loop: CASSENRGLEQYF. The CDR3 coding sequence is TGCGCCAGCAGCGAAAACAGGGGCCTCGAGCAGTACTTC.

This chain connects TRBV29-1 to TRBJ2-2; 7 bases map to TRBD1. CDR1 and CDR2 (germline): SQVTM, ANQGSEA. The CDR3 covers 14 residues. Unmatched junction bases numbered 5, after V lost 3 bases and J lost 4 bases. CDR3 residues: CSVDRQGSTGELFF. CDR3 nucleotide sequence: TGCAGCGTTGACAGACAGGGTAGCACCGGGGAGCTGTTTTTT.

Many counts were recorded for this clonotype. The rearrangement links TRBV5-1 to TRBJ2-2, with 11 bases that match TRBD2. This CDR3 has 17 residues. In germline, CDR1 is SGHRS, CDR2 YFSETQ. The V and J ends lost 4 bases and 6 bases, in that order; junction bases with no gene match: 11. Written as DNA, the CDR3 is TGCGCCAGCAGCCCCCTCCATAGCGGGGGGGCCCCCGGGGAGCTGTTTTTT. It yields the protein CASSPLHSGGAPGELFF.

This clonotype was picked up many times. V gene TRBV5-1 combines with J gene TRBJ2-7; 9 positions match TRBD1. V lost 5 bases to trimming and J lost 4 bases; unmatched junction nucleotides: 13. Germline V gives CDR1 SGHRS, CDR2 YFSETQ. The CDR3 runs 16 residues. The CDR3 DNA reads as TGCGCCAGCAGATGGGGTACCGGGACAGGGAGTTACGAGCAGTACTTC. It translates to CASRWGTGTGSYEQYF.

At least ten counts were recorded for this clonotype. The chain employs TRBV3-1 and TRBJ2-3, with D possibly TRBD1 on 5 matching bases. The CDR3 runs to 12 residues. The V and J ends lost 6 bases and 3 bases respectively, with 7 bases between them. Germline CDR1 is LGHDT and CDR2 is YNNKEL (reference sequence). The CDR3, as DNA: TGTGCCAGCAGTCGACAGACAGATACGCAGTATTTT. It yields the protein CASSRQTDTQYF.

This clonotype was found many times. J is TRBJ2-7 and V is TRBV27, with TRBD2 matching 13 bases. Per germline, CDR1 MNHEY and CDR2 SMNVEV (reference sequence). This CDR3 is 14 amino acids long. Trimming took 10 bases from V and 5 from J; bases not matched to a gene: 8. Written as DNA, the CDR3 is TGTGCCACCTCCGCAGGACTAGCGGGGGACGAGCAGTACTTC. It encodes CATSAGLAGDEQYF.